Each of the 23 T cell receptor beta chains below was sequenced from the same sample in a study of T cell clones after liver transplantation. The method was immunoSEQ multiplex PCR; TCRdb's version includes in-frame clones alone and lacks a portion of them. Here the sample spans roughly 100,000 clones, under 90% being singletons. Material: CD4+ T cells from blood, obtained around 44 months after liver transplant. These receptors were taken from a human patient who received a liver transplant. Part of the T cells may come from the graft donor.

The chain combines TRBV6-4 with TRBJ2-1, with D possibly matching TRBD2 (6 bases). V was shortened by 4 bases and J by 5 bases, with 9 bases between the two germline ends. Germline V gene lookup returns CDR1 MRHNA and CDR2 SNTAGT. This CDR3 spans 13 amino acids. The CDR3 sequence is CASSGGTHNEQFF. In nucleotides, the CDR3 is TGTGCCAGCAGTGGCGGGACTCACAATGAGCAGTTCTTC.

In DNA form, the CDR3 reads TGTGCCAGCTCGCCCCCGGGACTAGCGGGACCGAATGAGCAGTTCTTC. Translation: CASSPPGLAGPNEQFF. The chain recombines TRBV18 with TRBJ2-1; 13 nucleotides align to TRBD2. CDR1 and CDR2 from the germline V gene are KGHSH and LQKENI. J lost 7 bases, V lost 6 bases, and 9 bases had no gene match. This CDR3 is 16 amino acids long.

This clone showed up just a few times. The chain links TRBV7-6 to TRBJ1-4, with a tentative D call TRBD1 (5 bases). This CDR3 comprises 15 residues. The germline V gene has CDR1 SGHVS and CDR2 FNYEAQ. Trimming left V 5 bases short and J 8 bases short, with 18 bases between. This CDR3 is CASSPAGRVEEKLFF. The CDR3 nucleotides read TGTGCCAGCAGCCCCGCGGGCAGGGTGGAAGAAAAACTGTTTTTT.

This sequence joins TRBV5-8 and TRBJ1-3, with TRBD1 as a possible D gene (5 bases). Between the trimmed V and J ends, which lost 4 bases and 0 bases, there was a span of 11 bases. Per germline, CDR1 SGHTS and CDR2 YDEGEE. The CDR3 sequence is 15 residues long. The CDR3 coding sequence is TGTGCCAGCAGCCCCGGACAAAACTCTGGAAACACCATATATTTT. Its protein is CASSPGQNSGNTIYF.

V gene TRBV9 combines with J gene TRBJ1-4; no firm D call. With 3 bases removed from V and 4 bases from J, the gap between germline ends came to 7 bases. Germline loops: CDR1 SGDLS, CDR2 YYNGEE. The CDR3 consists of 13 residues. CDR3 bases: TGTGCCAGCAGCGCGCGGATTAATGAAAAACTGTTTTTT. Amino acids: CASSARINEKLFF.

The V call is TRBV19, the J call TRBJ2-7, with 9 bases matching TRBD1. V lost 6 bases, J lost 3 bases, and 6 bases stayed unmatched. Germline V gives CDR1 LNHDA, CDR2 SQIVND (reference sequence). The CDR3 is 14 amino acids. This CDR3 reads CASRTDRGDYEQYF. The DNA of the CDR3 is TGTGCCAGTAGGACGGACAGGGGCGACTACGAGCAGTACTTC.

The genes are TRBV9 and TRBJ1-2; no reliable D call. This CDR3 is built from 15 residues. The germline CDR1 and CDR2 sequences are SGDLS and YYNGEE. With 0 bases removed from V and 8 bases from J, the gap between germline ends came to 17 bases. The CDR3 here is CASSVGESYGVGYTF. The CDR3 region has the DNA TGTGCCAGCAGCGTAGGGGAGAGCTATGGTGTCGGCTACACCTTC.

This clone was seen once. This rearrangement joins TRBV28 to TRBJ1-1; D is unclear. The CDR3 loop spans 14 amino acids. CDR1 MDHEN and CDR2 SYDVKM come from the germline V gene. The V end lost 7 bases, the J end lost 8 bases, and 20 bases lay between the germline ends. The CDR3 reads CASISLWLEGEAFF. As DNA, the CDR3 is TGTGCCAGCATCTCCCTTTGGCTCGAAGGGGAAGCTTTCTTT.

The rearrangement links TRBV18 to TRBJ1-5; weak D call: TRBD1 (5 bases). This CDR3 is 17 amino acids long. V was cut by 6 bases and J by 2 bases, with 20 bases left in between. Germline CDR1 KGHSH, CDR2 LQKENI. This CDR3 is CASSPGYGGVRNQPQHF. In nucleotides, the CDR3 is TGTGCCAGCTCCCCAGGGTACGGGGGGGTTCGCAATCAGCCCCAGCATTTT.

The chain recombines TRBV19 with TRBJ2-3; TRBD1 matches 7 bases. CDR1 and CDR2 (germline): LNHDA, SQIVND (reference sequence). Losses at the gene ends were 6 bases for V and 4 bases for J; bases not matched to a gene: 7. CDR3 length: 14 amino acids. The CDR3 DNA is TGTGCCAGTAGAGCAGGGGGTGGTTCAGATACGCAGTATTTT. This encodes CASRAGGGSDTQYF. The full variable domain, with the rest looked up from reference TRBV19 and TRBJ2-3, is DGGITQSPKYLFRKEGQNVTLSCEQNLNHDAMYWYRQDPGQGLRLIYYSQIVNDFQKGDIAEGYSVSREKKESFPLTVTSAQKNPTAFYLCASRAGGGSDTQYFGPGTRLTVL.

This clone is a singleton in its sample. J is TRBJ2-7 and V is TRBV10-3, with 7 bases identical to TRBD1. Germline V gene data show CDR1 as ENHRY and CDR2 as SYGVKD. The CDR3 runs to 15 residues. The ends lost 3 bases at V and 0 bases at J; junction bases unmatched: 5. The CDR3 coding sequence is TGTGCCATCAGTGATCCCCGGGACAGCTCCTACGAGCAGTACTTC. It yields the protein CAISDPRDSSYEQYF.

This chain uses TRBV11-2 with TRBJ2-2; tentative D call: TRBD2 (5 bases). Trimming stripped 3 bases from V and 5 bases from J, with 7 bases between. Per germline, CDR1 SGHAT and CDR2 FQNNGV. The CDR3 has 13 residues. This CDR3 is CASSLEVTGELFF. The CDR3 coding sequence is TGTGCCAGCAGCTTGGAGGTTACCGGGGAGCTGTTTTTT.

The chain carries TRBV14 and TRBJ2-2; TRBD2 matches 8 bases. CDR1 is SGHDN, CDR2 FVKESK, per germline. This CDR3 has 15 amino acids. The V segment lost 5 bases and the J segment 1 base; nucleotides outside the gene matches: 3. The CDR3 DNA sequence: TGTGCCAGCAGCGTCGCGGGGGGGAACACCGGGGAGCTGTTTTTT. Its protein is CASSVAGGNTGELFF.

Written as DNA, the CDR3 is TGTGCCAGCAGCCAGGGCCCCTTCCTGGATACGCAGTATTTT. Translation: CASSQGPFLDTQYF. The chain joins TRBV6-6 to TRBJ2-3; maybe TRBD1 (5 bases). The germline gives CDR1 MNHNY, CDR2 SVGAGI (reference sequence). V lost 6 bases to trimming and J lost 6 bases, with 16 bases between them. The CDR3 has 14 amino acids.

The chain links TRBV7-3 to TRBJ2-2; tentative D call: TRBD2 (5 bases). This CDR3 comprises 14 residues. Per germline, CDR1 SGHTA and CDR2 FQGTGA. V lost 4 bases, J lost 8 bases, and 14 bases lay in between. CDR3: CASSSTTTLGELFF. Here the CDR3 DNA reads TGTGCCAGCAGCTCGACTACCACCCTGGGGGAGCTGTTTTTT. Full variable domain (rest looked up from reference TRBV7-3 and TRBJ2-2): GAGVSQTPSNKVTEKGKYVELRCDPISGHTALYWYRQSLGQGPEFLIYFQGTGAADDSGLPNDRFFAVRPEGSVSTLKIQRTERGDSAVYLCASSSTTTLGELFFGEGSRLTVL.

The rearrangement joins TRBV5-1 to TRBJ2-7; TRBD1 is a possible D gene (6 bases). The CDR3 covers 14 residues. V lost 4 bases and J 3 bases, leaving 14 bases between the germline ends. Germline-derived CDR1 and CDR2 are SGHRS and YFSETQ. The CDR3 bases are TGCGCCAGCAGCAGAACGGGACAACTCTACGAGCAGTACTTC. Translating gives CASSRTGQLYEQYF. The full variable domain, completed using reference TRBV5-1 and TRBJ2-7, is KAGVTQTPRYLIKTRGQQVTLSCSPISGHRSVSWYQQTPGQGLQFLFEYFSETQRNKGNFPGRFSGRQFSNSRSEMNVSTLELGDSALYLCASSRTGQLYEQYFGPGTRLTVT.

The table lists this clone with a count of one. The chain couples TRBV7-9 to TRBJ2-7, with 11 bases lining up with TRBD1. V lost 4 bases, J lost 4 bases, and 6 bases stayed unmatched. The CDR3 is 15 residues long. CDR1 SEHNR and CDR2 FQNEAQ come from the germline V gene (reference sequence). The CDR3 DNA reads as TGTGCCAGCAGCTCGGACAGGGGGCGACGGTACGAGCAGTACTTC. Amino acids: CASSSDRGRRYEQYF.

This CDR3 reads CASSPRGIANTGELFF. CDR3 nucleotides: TGTGCCAGCTCACCAAGGGGGATCGCGAACACCGGGGAGCTGTTTTTT. The genes are TRBV18 and TRBJ2-2; tentative D call: TRBD1 (6 bases). CDR1 and CDR2 (germline): KGHSH, LQKENI. The CDR3 is made up of 16 amino acids. Trimming took 2 bases from V and 0 from J, leaving 10 bases between them.

The rearrangement links TRBV28 to TRBJ2-7; D may be TRBD1 or TRBD2 (6 bases each). V shed 3 bases and J shed 3 bases, with 15 bases lying between them. Looked up from germline, CDR1 is MDHEN and CDR2 is SYDVKM. There are 15 residues in the CDR3. The CDR3 DNA reads TGTGCCAGCAGTTTGGCTAAGGGGGGAGGCTACGAGCAGTACTTC. Translating it yields CASSLAKGGGYEQYF. Variable domain in full (rest from reference TRBV28 and TRBJ2-7): DVKVTQSSRYLVKRTGEKVFLECVQDMDHENMFWYRQDPGLGLRLIYFSYDVKMKEKGDIPEGYSVSREKKERFSLILESASTNQTSMYLCASSLAKGGGYEQYFGPGTRLTVT.

The J gene is TRBJ2-7, the V gene TRBV30; D not resolved. Germline CDR1 GTSNPN, CDR2 SVGIG (reference sequence). The CDR3 contains 15 residues. Trimming pared 0 bases from V and 7 bases from J, leaving 19 bases between. The CDR3 loop reads CAWSVQGSFTGEQYF. The CDR3 DNA follows: TGTGCCTGGAGTGTACAAGGGTCCTTCACTGGAGAGCAGTACTTC.

This chain connects TRBV4-1 to TRBJ1-1; D gene ambiguous. The V gene lost 1 base and the J gene lost 1 base, with 7 bases spanning the gap. Germline loops: CDR1 MGHRA, CDR2 YSYEKL. CDR3 size: 14 residues. The CDR3 is CASSQGKSNTEAFF. CDR3 bases: TGCGCCAGCAGCCAAGGGAAGTCGAACACTGAAGCTTTCTTT.

V gene TRBV18 combines with J gene TRBJ1-2; D remains unclear. The CDR3 is 16 amino acids. The V end was cut by 2 bases, the J end by 4 bases, with 17 bases between. Germline values: CDR1 KGHSH, CDR2 LQKENI. The CDR3 loop reads CASSPERHQGSYGYTF. The CDR3 coding sequence is TGTGCCAGCTCACCAGAGAGACACCAAGGGAGCTATGGCTACACCTTC.

There are a few counts of this clone. V gene TRBV5-4 combines with J gene TRBJ2-1; the match to TRBD1 covers 7 bases. This CDR3 is built from 14 residues. CDR1 and CDR2 (germline): SGHNT, YYREEE (reference sequence). Trimming at V came to 5 bases and at J to 5 bases, leaving 7 bases not matched to a gene. Here the CDR3 reads CASSRQGLDNEQFF. The CDR3 nucleotides are TGTGCCAGCAGTCGACAGGGTCTAGACAATGAGCAGTTCTTC.